The 26 T cell receptor beta chains below all came from one sample that was sequenced in a study of CD4 T cells in relation to SARS-CoV-2 and coronaviruses. These TCRs are of unknown antigen specificity. Profiled with immunoSEQ multiplex PCR; TCRdb holds only in-frame clones, not every one. The data contain roughly 41,000 clones, approximately 81% of them seen just once; the ten biggest clones take up approximately 4.5%. The material sequenced was naive CD4+ T cells from PBMCs, cultured in vitro. Regarding subset: naive CD4+ T cells isolated by negative enrichment. The source of these receptors is an adult with COVID-19.

V usage is TRBV2 and J usage is TRBJ1-2; 7 positions agree with TRBD1. J gave up 7 bases and V 1 base, and 9 bases lay outside the gene matches. The CDR3 is 15 amino acids. Germline V gene sequence: CDR1 SNHLY, CDR2 FYNNEI. The CDR3 reads CASSEDEGAGVGYTF. DNA of the CDR3: TGTGCCAGCAGTGAAGACGAGGGGGCTGGGGTTGGCTACACCTTC.

This clone showed up just a few times. CDR3 sequence reads: CASTPGGNEKLFF. The CDR3, as DNA: TGTGCCAGTACCCCCGGGGGGAATGAAAAACTGTTTTTT. V is TRBV19 and J is TRBJ1-4; the D gene is possibly TRBD1 (5 bases). The V gene lost 7 bases and the J gene lost 5 bases, with 11 bases spanning the gap. The germline CDR1 and CDR2 sequences are LNHDA and SQIVND (reference sequence). This CDR3 is built from 13 residues.

The chain employs TRBV30 and TRBJ2-5; no firm D call. Germline CDR1 GTSNPN, CDR2 SVGIG (reference sequence). Trimming took off 2 bases at V and 2 bases at J, with 6 bases between the two ends. The CDR3 is 12 amino acids. CDR3 amino acids: CAWSQQQETQYF. The CDR3, as DNA: TGTGCCTGGAGTCAGCAACAAGAGACCCAGTACTTC.

There are a few counts of this clone. This sequence joins TRBV28 and TRBJ2-2; 7 bases line up with TRBD1. Losses at the gene ends were 7 bases for V and 5 bases for J; bases not matched to a gene: 7. In germline, CDR1 is MDHEN, CDR2 SYDVKM. This CDR3 is built from 14 residues. The CDR3 nucleotides are TGTGCCAGCACCGGGACAGAATTTACCGGGGAGCTGTTTTTT. This translates into CASTGTEFTGELFF.

The count of this clone is one. This chain uses TRBV19 with TRBJ1-5; 7 positions match TRBD1. The trim removed 5 bases at V and 7 bases at J, leaving 5 bases unmatched. Per the germline V gene, CDR1 is LNHDA and CDR2 is SQIVND (reference sequence). The CDR3 has 13 amino acids. The CDR3 protein is CASSFDREQPQHF. The CDR3 nucleotides read TGTGCCAGTAGTTTCGACAGGGAGCAGCCCCAGCATTTT.

The V and J genes are TRBV11-1 and TRBJ2-7; D gene unclear. V lost 1 base and J lost 3, with 10 bases in between. This CDR3 contains 14 residues. CDR1 SGHAT and CDR2 FQDESV come from the germline V gene (reference sequence). The CDR3 loop is CASSLVGNRYEQYF. CDR3 sequence (DNA): TGTGCCAGCAGCTTAGTTGGCAACCGCTACGAGCAGTACTTC.

The chain links TRBV28 to TRBJ2-7; the match to TRBD1 covers 7 bases. In germline, CDR1 is MDHEN, CDR2 SYDVKM. The CDR3 consists of 16 residues. V gave up 5 bases and J gave up 3 bases; unmatched junction bases: 13. CDR3 amino acids: CASSPLGQRNRYEQYF. CDR3 bases: TGTGCCAGCAGTCCCTTGGGACAGCGGAACCGCTACGAGCAGTACTTC.

The rearrangement links TRBV21-1 to TRBJ2-3; the table calls TRBD2, which could not be checked here. TRBV21-1 is a pseudogene segment. This CDR3 comprises 16 residues. CDR3 DNA sequence: TGTGCCAGCAGCGAAAAGAGGACTAGTAGGGCAGATACGCAGTATTTT. Protein: CASSEKRTSRADTQYF.

The V gene is TRBV21-1, the J gene TRBJ2-7; TRBD1 is the table's D call, not checked against the DNA. TRBV21-1 is tagged as a pseudogene. This CDR3 contains 14 residues. The CDR3, as DNA: TGTGCCAGCAGCCTCGGACAGGCGAGGGTCGAGCAGTACTTC. This sequence encodes CASSLGQARVEQYF.

This chain links TRBV10-3 with TRBJ2-5; TRBD1 agrees at 8 bases. The CDR3 runs 16 residues. Germline values: CDR1 ENHRY, CDR2 SYGVKD. Trimming removed 3 bases from V and 2 bases from J; junction bases left unmatched: 8. Written as DNA, the CDR3 is TGTGCCATCAGTGAACCGACAGGGGTGCGGCAAGAGACCCAGTACTTC. Protein product: CAISEPTGVRQETQYF.

This chain uses TRBV18 with TRBJ2-3; D is possibly TRBD2 (6 bases). V lost 1 base to trimming and J lost 4 bases, with 12 bases between them. The CDR3 has 15 amino acids. CDR1 is KGHSH, CDR2 LQKENI, per germline. The CDR3 here is CASSPRGGIADTQYF. In DNA form, the CDR3 reads TGTGCCAGCTCACCACGTGGGGGGATCGCAGATACGCAGTATTTT.

The CDR3: CASSLSGGSTDTQYF. The CDR3 region has the DNA TGTGCCAGCAGCCTCAGCGGGGGATCCACAGATACGCAGTATTTT. This chain uses TRBV7-2 with TRBJ2-3; 8 bases agree with TRBD2. This CDR3 comprises 15 residues. V lost 5 bases, J lost 2 bases, and 6 bases stayed unmatched. Germline V CDR1 and CDR2: SGHTA, FQGNSA.

V usage is TRBV7-8 and J usage is TRBJ1-4, with TRBD1 identical over 9 bases. The CDR3 is 17 residues long. The V gene end was trimmed by 0 bases and the J gene end by 8 bases; junction bases not matched to a gene: 10. The V gene's germline CDR1 is SGHVS and CDR2 FQNEAQ. The CDR3 reads CASSLALYRGPREKLFF. As DNA, the CDR3 is TGTGCCAGCAGCTTAGCTCTTTACAGGGGGCCGCGGGAAAAACTGTTTTTT.

This clone was detected only a few times. The chain has TRBV6-5 and TRBJ2-1; TRBD1 agrees at 7 bases. In germline, CDR1 is MNHEY, CDR2 SVGAGI. This CDR3 spans 14 amino acids. V lost 0 bases and J lost 5; bases outside the gene matches: 1. The CDR3 region is CASSYSGQHNEQFF. CDR3 bases: TGTGCCAGCAGTTACTCGGGACAGCACAATGAGCAGTTCTTC.

V usage is TRBV10-3 and J usage is TRBJ2-5, with D possibly being TRBD2 (6 bases). Germline assignment: CDR1 ENHRY and CDR2 SYGVKD. Trimming removed 10 bases from V and 0 bases from J, with 18 bases in between. CDR3 size: 15 residues. The CDR3 DNA reads TGTGCCACGGGGACTCCCGAGGGTTACCAAGAGACCCAGTACTTC. Amino acids: CATGTPEGYQETQYF.

This chain connects TRBV7-2 to TRBJ1-5, with 11 bases aligning to TRBD1. J gave up 4 bases and V 4 bases, and 3 bases lay outside the gene matches. The CDR3 is 15 amino acids. The germline gives CDR1 SGHTA, CDR2 FQGNSA. CDR3 residues: CASSWTGGRNQPQHF. The CDR3 nucleotides are TGTGCCAGCAGCTGGACAGGGGGCCGTAATCAGCCCCAGCATTTT.

This clone has just one count. The V call is TRBV9, the J call TRBJ1-3; the D is unclear. The CDR3 is made up of 15 amino acids. In germline, CDR1 is SGDLS, CDR2 YYNGEE. With 2 bases removed from V and 2 bases from J, the gap between germline ends came to 11 bases. DNA of the CDR3: TGTGCCAGCAGCGTGGAAGTCTCCCCTGGAAACACCATATATTTT. This codes for CASSVEVSPGNTIYF.

The chain carries TRBV11-1 and TRBJ1-5; D is unclear. Trimming removed 6 bases from V and 0 bases from J, with 12 bases in between. The germline V gene has CDR1 SGHAT and CDR2 FQDESV (reference sequence). This CDR3 is 15 amino acids long. The CDR3 region is CASSLDGDSNQPQHF. CDR3 nucleotide sequence: TGTGCCAGCAGTCTGGACGGAGATAGCAATCAGCCCCAGCATTTT.

The chain has TRBV7-8 and TRBJ2-2; 9 bases line up with TRBD2. The CDR3 has 15 residues. The V gene end was trimmed by 3 bases and the J gene end by 5 bases; junction bases not matched to a gene: 4. CDR1 and CDR2 (germline): SGHVS, FQNEAQ. CDR3 region: CASSFSGRGTGELFF. For the CDR3, the DNA is TGTGCCAGCAGCTTTAGCGGGAGAGGTACCGGGGAGCTGTTTTTT.

This chain links TRBV6-2 or TRBV6-3 with TRBJ2-5; TRBD1 matches 7 bases. Germline lookup yields CDR1 MNHEY and CDR2 SVGEGT. After removal of 5 bases from V and 0 bases from J, the junction contained 6 bases not matched to a gene. The CDR3 is 15 amino acids. The CDR3 is CASSTDRVYQETQYF. DNA for the CDR3: TGTGCCAGCAGTACCGACAGGGTTTACCAAGAGACCCAGTACTTC.

V and J are TRBV2 and TRBJ1-5, with D possibly TRBD1 on 5 matching bases. V lost 8 bases to trimming and J lost 3 bases, with 11 bases between them. Looked up from germline, CDR1 is SNHLY and CDR2 is FYNNEI. The CDR3 contains 13 residues. CDR3 DNA: TGTGCCAGCGGCCGGGACTTCAATCAGCCCCAGCATTTT. It translates to CASGRDFNQPQHF.

The chain links TRBV3-1 (or the pseudogene TRBV3-2) to TRBJ1-1, with D unclear. This CDR3 comprises 14 residues. Trimming cost V 5 bases and J 1 base, with 11 bases left between them. Per the germline V gene, CDR1 is LGHDT and CDR2 is YNNKEL (reference sequence). The CDR3 region is CASSSSGRNTEAFF. DNA for the CDR3: TGTGCCAGCAGCTCATCGGGAAGGAACACTGAAGCTTTCTTT.

This sequence joins TRBV7-3 and TRBJ2-3; D perhaps matches TRBD2 (7 bases). Germline assignment: CDR1 SGHTA and CDR2 FQGTGA. The CDR3 runs 17 residues. With 1 base removed from V and 0 bases from J, the gap between germline ends came to 14 bases. In DNA form, the CDR3 reads TGTGCCAGCAGCTTAATGGGGGGGGCCTCTAGCACAGATACGCAGTATTTT. It encodes CASSLMGGASSTDTQYF.

The chain uses TRBV28 and TRBJ2-2; maybe TRBD2 (5 bases). V was pared by 2 bases and J by 6 bases, with 10 bases between. The CDR3 contains 14 residues. Germline CDR1 and CDR2: MDHEN and SYDVKM. The DNA for the CDR3 is TGTGCCAGCAGTTTACCGGGGATCCCCGGGGAGCTGTTTTTT. Residues: CASSLPGIPGELFF.

The chain joins TRBV28 to TRBJ2-7; 7 bases are a match to TRBD1. The CDR3 has 13 residues. Germline lookup yields CDR1 MDHEN and CDR2 SYDVKM. J lost 2 bases, V lost 4 bases, and 2 bases had no gene match. The CDR3 loop is CASSSDRAYEQYF. The CDR3 DNA reads as TGTGCCAGCAGTTCCGACAGGGCCTACGAGCAGTACTTC.

The chain uses TRBV6-5 and TRBJ1-1; 9 nucleotides line up with TRBD1. Germline CDR1 reads MNHEY; CDR2 reads SVGAGI. V lost 6 bases, J lost 5 bases, and 10 bases stayed unmatched. The CDR3 runs to 15 residues. The CDR3 nucleotides read TGTGCCAGCAGCGGGATCGACAGGGGGTTGACTGAAGCTTTCTTT. It encodes CASSGIDRGLTEAFF.